This passage covers 26 T cell receptor beta chains from one sample sequenced in a study of blood T cell repertoires in COVID-19. Sequencing was performed with immunoSEQ multiplex PCR; in TCRdb, only in-frame clones are kept and a portion is missing. The sample includes around 200,000 clones, 80% to 85% seen only once; the top ten take around 13%. Sequenced: peripheral blood. Receptors were obtained from a woman in her 70s with COVID-19, enrolled during active disease.

This chain links TRBV19 with TRBJ1-4, with 11 bases lining up with TRBD1. Germline V gene data show CDR1 as LNHDA and CDR2 as SQIVND (reference sequence). The CDR3 runs to 14 residues. V dropped 5 bases and J dropped 5; count of bases not matched to a gene: 1. In DNA form, the CDR3 reads TGTGCCAGTAGTTGGACAGGGGGCAATGAAAAACTGTTTTTT. Translation gives CASSWTGGNEKLFF.

This chain connects TRBV5-8 to TRBJ2-2; a possible D gene is TRBD1 (5 bases). Trimming removed 3 bases from V and 2 bases from J, with 11 bases in between. The CDR3 contains 15 residues. Germline CDR1 SGHTS, CDR2 YDEGEE. CDR3 coding DNA: TGTGCCAGCAGCTCGCGACAGCCTAACACCGGGGAGCTGTTTTTT. Translated, it gives CASSSRQPNTGELFF.

The chain has TRBV7-2 and TRBJ2-7, with D possibly TRBD2 on 6 matching bases. Germline CDR1 SGHTA, CDR2 FQGNSA. The V gene lost 7 bases and the J gene lost 4 bases, with 17 bases spanning the gap. The CDR3 has 14 amino acids. The CDR3 nucleotides are TGTGCCAGCACGCGGGGTGCGGGCCCATACGAGCAGTACTTC. Translation gives CASTRGAGPYEQYF.

The chain has TRBV6-5 and TRBJ1-2; D is possibly TRBD1 (6 bases). CDR3 length equals 14 residues. V was pared by 8 bases and J by 3 bases, with 16 bases between. Germline assignment: CDR1 MNHEY and CDR2 SVGAGI. The CDR3 DNA is TGTGCCAGCGGGTACAGGGTGCCCGACTATGGCTACACCTTC. It specifies CASGYRVPDYGYTF.

The gene calls are TRBV5-1 and TRBJ1-1, with D unclear. CDR1 is SGHRS and CDR2 is YFSETQ in the germline V gene. The CDR3 covers 14 residues. The V end lost 0 bases, the J end lost 1 base, and 7 bases lay between the germline ends. DNA for the CDR3: TGCGCCAGCAGCTTGGCGCTACGGAACACTGAAGCTTTCTTT. This codes for CASSLALRNTEAFF.

The V call is TRBV4-1, the J call TRBJ2-1; 8 positions match TRBD2. CDR3 length: 14 amino acids. The ends lost 5 bases at V and 8 bases at J; junction bases unmatched: 8. Germline CDR1 is MGHRA and CDR2 is YSYEKL. CDR3 nucleotides: TGCGCCAGCAGCTATCGGGGGGGGGCCGATGAGCAGTTCTTC. Encoded protein: CASSYRGGADEQFF.

V gene TRBV18 combines with J gene TRBJ2-1; 7 nucleotides agree with TRBD2. This CDR3 is 14 amino acids long. The ends lost 3 bases at V and 9 bases at J; junction bases unmatched: 8. In germline, CDR1 is KGHSH, CDR2 LQKENI. The CDR3 here is CASSPLRTSAEQFF. The CDR3 DNA sequence: TGTGCCAGCTCACCTCTTCGAACTAGCGCTGAGCAGTTCTTC.

This sequence joins TRBV4-2 and TRBJ2-2, with 8 positions matching TRBD2. CDR3 length: 15 residues. Germline V gene lookup returns CDR1 LGHNA and CDR2 YNFKEQ. V shed 8 bases and J 6 bases; nucleotides not matched to a gene: 11. For the CDR3, the DNA is TGTGCCAGCCGGGAAACGGGGGGGATTGCCGGGGAGCTGTTTTTT. Its translation: CASRETGGIAGELFF.

The rearrangement joins TRBV27 to TRBJ2-7, with a tentative D call TRBD1 (6 bases). V gave up 8 bases and J gave up 2 bases, with 13 bases separating them. Germline V gives CDR1 MNHEY, CDR2 SMNVEV (reference sequence). The CDR3 consists of 13 residues. CDR3 sequence (DNA): TGTGCCAGCGCCCTACGGGACACCTACGAGCAGTACTTC. Its protein product is CASALRDTYEQYF.

Only a few counts were recorded for this clone. The chain links TRBV6-6 to TRBJ2-7; D is unclear. Germline V gene data show CDR1 as MNHNY and CDR2 as SVGAGI (reference sequence). The CDR3 length is 13 residues. Trimming left V 6 bases short and J 3 bases short, with 12 bases between. CDR3: CASSFTLSYEQYF. In DNA, the CDR3 is TGTGCCAGCAGCTTTACCCTCAGCTACGAGCAGTACTTC.

The chain recombines TRBV4-2 with TRBJ2-7, with D tentatively TRBD2 (6 bases). V dropped 3 bases and J dropped 3 bases, with 21 bases sitting between them. The CDR3 contains 17 residues. CDR1 and CDR2 from the germline V gene are LGHNA and YNFKEQ. For the CDR3, the DNA is TGTGCCAGCAGCCATGCATCAAACCCGGGACTCGGCTACGAGCAGTACTTC. Amino acid sequence: CASSHASNPGLGYEQYF.

V gene TRBV4-2 combines with J gene TRBJ1-1; unclear D gene. CDR1 is LGHNA and CDR2 is YNFKEQ in the germline V gene. The CDR3 spans 15 residues. V dropped 5 bases and J dropped 3 bases, with 16 bases sitting between them. Here the CDR3 reads CASSLEMIRDTEAFF. The CDR3 bases are TGTGCCAGCAGCTTGGAAATGATCCGGGACACTGAAGCTTTCTTT.

The V and J genes are TRBV19 and TRBJ2-3; D might be TRBD2 (5 bases). Germline V CDR1 and CDR2: LNHDA, SQIVND (reference sequence). Trimming pared 11 bases from V and 2 bases from J, leaving 20 bases between. The CDR3 sequence is 15 residues long. In DNA, the CDR3 is TGTGCCTCCGCCTTTTCTAGCTTCCCCACAGATACGCAGTATTTT. Its translation: CASAFSSFPTDTQYF.

The rearrangement links TRBV28 to TRBJ1-2; D may be TRBD1 (6 bases). Per germline, CDR1 MDHEN and CDR2 SYDVKM. V was clipped by 2 bases and J by 8 bases, with 9 bases between them. The CDR3 is made up of 12 amino acids. This CDR3 is CASSLAGDGYTF. CDR3 in DNA: TGTGCCAGCAGTTTAGCAGGGGACGGCTACACCTTC.

This clone was recorded a few times. V usage is TRBV3-1 (or the pseudogene TRBV3-2) and J usage is TRBJ2-7; 10 bases agree with TRBD1. There are 13 residues in the CDR3. V dropped 4 bases and J dropped 6; count of bases not matched to a gene: 3. CDR1 is LGHDT and CDR2 is YNNKEL in the germline V gene (reference sequence). CDR3 sequence: CASSRGTGAEQYF. CDR3 nucleotide sequence: TGTGCCAGCAGCCGCGGGACAGGGGCCGAGCAGTACTTC.

The CDR3 protein is CASSLRQGQETQYF. CDR3 in DNA: TGTGCCAGCAGCCTAAGACAGGGGCAAGAGACCCAGTACTTC. V usage is TRBV2 and J usage is TRBJ2-5; 8 nucleotides line up with TRBD1. V lost 6 bases to trimming and J lost 2 bases; unmatched junction nucleotides: 5. CDR1 and CDR2 (germline): SNHLY, FYNNEI. CDR3 length: 14 amino acids.

This clone was seen once. The chain is built from TRBV9 and TRBJ2-2; D not resolved. There are 14 residues in the CDR3. Germline values: CDR1 SGDLS, CDR2 YYNGEE. V was trimmed by 1 base and J by 0 bases, leaving 4 bases between them. The CDR3 loop reads CASSVIANTGELFF. The CDR3 nucleotides are TGTGCCAGCAGCGTAATAGCGAACACCGGGGAGCTGTTTTTT.

The chain employs TRBV7-2 and TRBJ2-7; 8 nucleotides agree with TRBD1. The germline CDR1 and CDR2 sequences are SGHTA and FQGNSA. The CDR3 runs 14 residues. Trimming took 5 bases from V and 3 from J; bases not matched to a gene: 6. The CDR3 nucleotides read TGTGCCAGCAGCCGGACAGGGCAAAACTACGAGCAGTACTTC. Its translation is CASSRTGQNYEQYF. Drawing the rest from reference TRBV7-2 and TRBJ2-7, the complete variable domain is GAGVSQSPSNKVTEKGKDVELRCDPISGHTALYWYRQSLGQGLEFLIYFQGNSAPDKSGLPSDRFSAERTGGSVSTLTIQRTQQEDSAVYLCASSRTGQNYEQYFGPGTRLTVT.

V usage is TRBV6-4 and J usage is TRBJ1-4, with 11 bases that match TRBD1. V gave up 2 bases and J gave up 7 bases; unmatched junction bases: 9. CDR1 is MRHNA, CDR2 SNTAGT, per germline. This CDR3 is 17 amino acids long. The CDR3 is CASSDPKCGTGGEKLFF. In DNA, the CDR3 is TGTGCCAGCAGTGACCCGAAGTGTGGGACAGGGGGTGAAAAACTGTTTTTT.

This clone was counted between two and nine times. The chain recombines TRBV19 with TRBJ1-2; no clear D. This CDR3 contains 13 residues. The V end was cut by 5 bases, the J end by 5 bases, with 12 bases between. Germline values: CDR1 LNHDA, CDR2 SQIVND (reference sequence). CDR3 amino acids: CASSSQRGYGYTF. The CDR3 coding sequence is TGTGCCAGTAGTTCCCAACGGGGATATGGCTACACCTTC.

This clone was counted a single time. J is TRBJ2-3 and V is TRBV29-1; 9 nucleotides agree with TRBD1. The ends lost 5 bases at V and 9 bases at J; junction bases unmatched: 9. The germline CDR1 and CDR2 sequences are SQVTM and ANQGSEA. CDR3 length: 13 residues. This chain's CDR3 is CSVIDRGKGTQYF. CDR3 bases: TGCAGCGTTATTGACAGGGGGAAAGGGACGCAGTATTTT.

The gene calls are TRBV2 and TRBJ2-7, with a tentative D call TRBD1 (5 bases). Trimming removed 7 bases from V and 4 bases from J, with 8 bases in between. Germline assignment: CDR1 SNHLY and CDR2 FYNNEI. The CDR3 consists of 11 residues. CDR3 sequence (DNA): TGTGCCAGCATGTCAGGGTACGAGCAGTACTTC. Translation: CASMSGYEQYF.

The CDR3 DNA reads as TGTGCCAGCAGCCGGACGACAGGGGACACCGGGGAGCTGTTTTTT. Protein: CASSRTTGDTGELFF. The rearrangement uses TRBV11-2 and TRBJ2-2, with 8 bases matching TRBD1. The CDR3 has 15 amino acids. V dropped 5 bases and J dropped 3; count of bases not matched to a gene: 5. CDR1 and CDR2 (germline): SGHAT, FQNNGV.

This chain uses TRBV5-5 with TRBJ1-1; weak D call: TRBD1 (6 bases). V was cut by 2 bases and J by 6 bases, with 14 bases left in between. Germline CDR1 reads SGHKS; CDR2 reads YYEKEE (reference sequence). The CDR3 consists of 14 residues. The CDR3, as DNA: TGTGCCAGCAGCTTCGTACAGGGTATCGCTGAAGCTTTCTTT. This encodes CASSFVQGIAEAFF.

CDR3 sequence (DNA): TGCGCCAGCAGCCAATCCTTGGACAGGGGAGGCAATCAGCCCCAGCATTTT. As protein: CASSQSLDRGGNQPQHF. This chain uses TRBV4-1 with TRBJ1-5; TRBD1 agrees at 9 bases. Germline CDR1 MGHRA, CDR2 YSYEKL. The CDR3 is 17 residues long. J gave up 2 bases and V 2 bases, and 7 bases lay outside the gene matches.

The CDR3 is CATRGTGVGGELFF. The CDR3 region has the DNA TGTGCCACCAGGGGGACAGGGGTTGGCGGGGAGCTGTTTTTT. The chain recombines TRBV24-1 with TRBJ2-2; TRBD1 matches at 10 bases. The V gene end was trimmed by 7 bases and the J gene end by 7 bases; junction bases not matched to a gene: 5. The CDR3 extends over 14 amino acids. The germline CDR1 and CDR2 sequences are KGHDR and SFDVKD.